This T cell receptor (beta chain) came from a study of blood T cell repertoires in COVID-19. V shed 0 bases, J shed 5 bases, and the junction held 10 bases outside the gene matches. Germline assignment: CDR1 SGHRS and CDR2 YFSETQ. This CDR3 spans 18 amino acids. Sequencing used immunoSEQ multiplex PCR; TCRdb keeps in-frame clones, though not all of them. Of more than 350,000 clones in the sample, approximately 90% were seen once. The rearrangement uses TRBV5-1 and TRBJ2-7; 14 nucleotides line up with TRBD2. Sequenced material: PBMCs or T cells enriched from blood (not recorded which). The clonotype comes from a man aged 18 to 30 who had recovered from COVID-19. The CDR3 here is CASSLAPGLAGVSNEQYF. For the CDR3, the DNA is TGCGCCAGCAGCTTGGCCCCGGGACTAGCGGGAGTATCTAACGAGCAGTACTTC.